Reported below is one T cell receptor (beta chain). Its target is not known. CD45RO negativity and positive selection for CCR7 defined naive CD8 cells, a population that excluded terminally differentiated effector memory CD45RA+ cells. Unmatched junction bases numbered 3, after V lost 3 bases and J lost 8 bases. This CDR3 has 12 residues. Germline-derived CDR1 and CDR2 are SGHRS and YFSETQ. This entry is derived from a study of shared clonotypes between healthy human individuals. Looking at the study overall: Donor ages ranged 18 to 49 years: two women, a few men. General study results and limits: Naive subsets tended to show greater estimated richness than memory subsets.

The data were produced by immunoSEQ multiplex PCR, yet TCRdb's version contains in-frame clones alone and is incomplete. The repertoire holds hundreds of thousands of clones, with 96% as singletons. Sample: naive CD8+ T cells sorted from blood. This TCR was sampled from a woman aged 30 to 39 in good health. The gene calls are TRBV5-1 and TRBJ1-2; TRBD1 matches 8 bases. Here the CDR3 DNA reads TGCGCCAGCAGCTGGACAGGGATAGGCTACACCTTC. This translates into CASSWTGIGYTF.